The clone carrying this T cell receptor (beta chain) showed up just a few times. No antigen is known for it. Germline CDR1 reads SGDLS; CDR2 reads YYNGEE. This CDR3 region has 16 residues. Trimming removed 2 bases from V and 4 bases from J, with 15 bases in between. In TCRdb, the reads were re-called with MiXCR into one record per CDR3 protein. The sample has about 830,000 distinct CDR3 sequences, approximately 29% seen once. This sample is drawn from a study of T cell repertoires in cytomegalovirus infection. Looking at the study overall: Recently identified HLA-C-restricted CMV epitopes and well-studied HLA-B-restricted CMV epitopes were used by the study.

The receptor's source is a human donor in good health (CMV status not recorded). Some clones in this sample may be carry-over from other donors' samples. Sample: cultured CD8+ T cells from PBMCs, taken from culture after CMV antigen stimulation. J is TRBJ2-2 and V is TRBV9; tentatively, D is TRBD1 or TRBD2 (5 bases each). The CDR3 spells CASSVYGTSGTGELFF. CDR3 bases: TGTGCCAGCAGCGTCTACGGGACGTCGGGCACCGGGGAGCTGTTTTTT.